A selection of T cell receptor beta chains follows, all from one sample in a study of T cell responses to AZD1222 COVID-19 vaccine. Method: immunoSEQ multiplex PCR; TCRdb's copy keeps in-frame clones and lacks some. The top ten clones hold roughly 1.5% of a sample with more than 75,000 clones, roughly nine tenths of them seen once. The specimen comprised peripheral blood, sampled on day 0 of AZD1222 vaccination. The receptors originated from an adult in good health. Each CDR3 is given with its conserved first and last residue. The D gene is left open where the match is weak. Clone size is not always given. Where it is, it says once, few, many or a class for expanded clones.

DNA,CDR3,J,D,V,size
TGCGCCAGCAGTGGGGGGGGACACACTGAAGCTTTCTTT,CASSGGGHTEAFF,TRBJ1-1,.,TRBV10-1,.
TGTGCCAGCAGTTTTTACGACGAGCAGTACTTC,CASSFYDEQYF,TRBJ2-7,.,TRBV2,.
TGTGCCAGCAGCCCCTGGAGCACAGATACGCAGTATTTT,CASSPWSTDTQYF,TRBJ2-3,.,TRBV5-4,.
TGTGCCAGCTCACCGCAGGTTGAAGCTTTCTTT,CASSPQVEAFF,TRBJ1-1,.,TRBV18,.
TGTGCCAGCAGTTACTCGATTATCGGTAGCACTGAAGCTTTCTTT,CASSYSIIGSTEAFF,TRBJ1-1,.,TRBV6-5,.
TGTGCCAGCAGTTTGACTCACAGGGGGCTTCCCCTCCACTTT,CASSLTHRGLPLHF,TRBJ1-6,TRBD1,TRBV27,.
TGTGCCAGCAGTTTACAACTCCCTCTGAACACTGAAGCTTTCTTT,CASSLQLPLNTEAFF,TRBJ1-1,.,TRBV27,.
TGTGCCAGCTCACCAGGCAGGGACACTGAAGCTTTCTTT,CASSPGRDTEAFF,TRBJ1-1,.,TRBV18,.
TGTGCCTGGGGGGACAGGGGGAGAAGGGGCAATCAGCCCCAGCATTTT,CAWGDRGRRGNQPQHF,TRBJ1-5,TRBD1,TRBV30,.
TGTGCCAGCAGCTTCGAAGCGGGGGCAGATACGCAGTATTTT,CASSFEAGADTQYF,TRBJ2-3,TRBD2,TRBV5-4,.
TGTGCCAGCAGCCCTACGCTAGCGGGGGTTACCACAGATACGCAGTATTTT,CASSPTLAGVTTDTQYF,TRBJ2-3,TRBD2,TRBV5-4,.
TGTGCCAGTAGCCCAACGGGTAGATACAATGAGCAGTTCTTC,CASSPTGRYNEQFF,TRBJ2-1,.,TRBV19,.
TGTGCCTGGGCTTTACAGGGGAACTATGGCTACACCTTC,CAWALQGNYGYTF,TRBJ1-2,TRBD1,TRBV30,.
TGTGCCAGCAGGCCCCCGGGAGGCCGAGATACGCAGTATTTT,CASRPPGGRDTQYF,TRBJ2-3,TRBD2,TRBV6-5,.
TGTGCCAGCAGCAGAGGACAGTACTACGAGCAGTACTTC,CASSRGQYYEQYF,TRBJ2-7,.,TRBV11-1,.
TGTGCCAGCTCGCCGAGGGGAACTAACTATGGCTACACCTTC,CASSPRGTNYGYTF,TRBJ1-2,.,TRBV18,once
TGTGCCAGCAGCTTACGGGCCTCGTCGAGGACCATATATTTT,CASSLRASSRTIYF,TRBJ1-3,.,TRBV11-3,.
TGTGCCAGCAGAATGACAGCTGACGAGCAGTACTTC,CASRMTADEQYF,TRBJ2-7,.,TRBV5-5,once
TGTGCCAGCAGGCCGGGGGGGTACTACGAGCAGTACTTC,CASRPGGYYEQYF,TRBJ2-7,TRBD2,TRBV28,.
TGTGCCTGGAGTGCCACCGGGCATCGAGCTAACTATGGCTACACCTTC,CAWSATGHRANYGYTF,TRBJ1-2,.,TRBV30,.
TGTGCCAGCTCACCAGCTCGGGGACGGACAAATCAGCCCCAGCATTTT,CASSPARGRTNQPQHF,TRBJ1-5,.,TRBV18,once
TGCGCCAGCAGCTTGGGGGGGCTTCGGGACAGAACCTACGAGCAGTACTTC,CASSLGGLRDRTYEQYF,TRBJ2-7,TRBD1,TRBV5-1,.
TGTGCCAGCAGCCCAACAGCCGGACAGGCGACTGAAGCTTTCTTT,CASSPTAGQATEAFF,TRBJ1-1,TRBD1,TRBV3-1/TRBV3-2,.
TGTGCCAGTCATTTAATGGGGGGACAGGGAACAGACAATGAGCAGTTCTTC,CASHLMGGQGTDNEQFF,TRBJ2-1,TRBD1,TRBV19,.
TGCAGCGTTGGGACAGCCGGCGGGACCCAGTACTTC,CSVGTAGGTQYF,TRBJ2-5,.,TRBV29-1,.
TGTGCCAGCAGCCCGCTATGGGGTAGGGGTACGGAGGGCTACACCTTC,CASSPLWGRGTEGYTF,TRBJ1-2,.,TRBV28,.
TGCAGCTTTTGGGACAGGACGCATGGCTACACCTTC,CSFWDRTHGYTF,TRBJ1-2,TRBD1,TRBV29-1,.